A single sample is the source of the 6 T cell receptor beta chains below, sequenced in a study of blood T cell repertoires in COVID-19. Clones were sequenced by immunoSEQ multiplex PCR, and TCRdb holds only the in-frame ones, with some missing. The table includes approximately 22,000 clones, around 92% detected once. Material for sequencing was peripheral blood. The receptors originated from a man between 65 and 85 years old with active COVID-19.

The V gene is TRBV5-1, the J gene TRBJ1-2; the D gene is possibly TRBD1 (6 bases). V was clipped by 0 bases and J by 3 bases, with 9 bases between them. The CDR3 sequence is 14 residues long. In germline, CDR1 is SGHRS, CDR2 YFSETQ. CDR3 amino acids: CASSLEGGDYGYTF. For the CDR3, the DNA is TGCGCCAGCAGCTTGGAAGGGGGTGACTATGGCTACACCTTC.

The J gene is TRBJ1-2, the V gene TRBV18, with a weak D call TRBD1 (5 bases). The CDR3 runs to 15 residues. The V and J ends lost 3 bases and 0 bases respectively, with 11 bases between them. The germline V gene has CDR1 KGHSH and CDR2 LQKENI. CDR3 sequence reads: CASSPGGTPNYGYTF. CDR3 DNA: TGTGCCAGCTCACCTGGGGGGACCCCTAACTATGGCTACACCTTC.

V and J are TRBV25-1 and TRBJ1-2; 10 bases align to TRBD1. Trimming cost V 3 bases and J 2 bases; bases outside gene matches: 6. Germline lookup yields CDR1 MGHDK and CDR2 SYGVNS. This CDR3 has 16 amino acids. The CDR3 protein is CASSDDRTGGNYGYTF. The CDR3 DNA reads as TGTGCCAGCAGTGATGATCGGACAGGGGGGAACTATGGCTACACCTTC.

This clone was detected only once. V gene TRBV3-1 (or the pseudogene TRBV3-2) combines with J gene TRBJ1-3; TRBD1 might be the D (5 bases). Trimming left V 4 bases short and J 11 bases short, with 15 bases between. Per the germline V gene, CDR1 is LGHDT and CDR2 is YNNKEL (reference sequence). This CDR3 spans 13 amino acids. DNA of the CDR3: TGTGCCAGCAGCCCCCGGGGACGGAGGGCCATATATTTT. This translates into CASSPRGRRAIYF.

This sequence joins TRBV7-6 and TRBJ2-7, with D perhaps TRBD1 (6 bases). The ends were cut back, 0 bases at V and 5 bases at J, with 11 bases in the middle. The CDR3 runs 14 residues. CDR1 is SGHVS, CDR2 FNYEAQ, per germline. CDR3 nucleotides: TGTGCCAGCAGCTTAGCGGGACATTTGGACGAGCAGTACTTC. It codes for CASSLAGHLDEQYF. The whole variable domain, filled in from reference TRBV7-6 and TRBJ2-7, reads GAGVSQSPRYKVTKRGQDVALRCDPISGHVSLYWYRQALGQGPEFLTYFNYEAQQDKSGLPNDRFSAERPEGSISTLTIQRTEQRDSAMYRCASSLAGHLDEQYFGPGTRLTVT.

This sequence joins TRBV12-3 or TRBV12-4 and TRBJ2-5; weak D call: TRBD2 (5 bases). The ends were cut back, 8 bases at V and 5 bases at J, with 15 bases in the middle. CDR3 length equals 13 residues. The CDR3 nucleotides are TGTGCCAGCCAGGCCGCTAGCTGGGAGACCCAGTACTTC. Protein product: CASQAASWETQYF.